This TCR beta chain comes out of a study of cytomegalovirus exposure and HLA in healthy donors. Broader study findings: There were several of the most significant clusters that appeared linked to common viral pathogens in a later analysis.

A remark on this clone: Its target is not known.

A multiplex PCR was run with 60 Vbeta primers and 13 Jbeta primers. Authors' analysis steps: Later analysis identified approximately 88 million unique TCR beta chains, approximately 11 million shared. Data came from immunoSEQ multiplex PCR; TCRdb stores just in-frame clones and leaves some out. The V and J calls and clone size are taken from that table; D and trimming were inferred from the DNA. The sample has approximately 79,000 clones; around 79% are singletons. The germline V and J ends were trimmed by 4 bases and 2 bases, with 12 bases remaining between them. The CDR3 extends over 15 amino acids. Germline values: CDR1 MDHEN, CDR2 SYDVKM.

The chain joins TRBV28 to TRBJ1-5, with a possible D match to TRBD1 (6 bases). The source material was PBMCs. The clonotype originates from a male donor in good health and CMV-seropositive. The DNA of the CDR3 is TGTGCCAGCAGTTCATACAGGGTTCGCAATCAGCCCCAGCATTTT. It is translated as CASSSYRVRNQPQHF.